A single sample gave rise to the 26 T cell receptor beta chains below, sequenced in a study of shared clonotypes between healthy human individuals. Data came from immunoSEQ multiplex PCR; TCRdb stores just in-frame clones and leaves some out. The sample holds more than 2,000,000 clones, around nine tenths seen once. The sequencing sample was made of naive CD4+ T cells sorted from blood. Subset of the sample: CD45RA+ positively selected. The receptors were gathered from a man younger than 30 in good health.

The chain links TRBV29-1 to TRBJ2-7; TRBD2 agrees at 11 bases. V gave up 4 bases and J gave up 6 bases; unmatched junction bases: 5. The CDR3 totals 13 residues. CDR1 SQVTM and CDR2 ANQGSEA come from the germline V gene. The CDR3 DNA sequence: TGCAGCGTTGGTGGGACTAGCGGTACCGAGCAGTACTTC. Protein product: CSVGGTSGTEQYF.

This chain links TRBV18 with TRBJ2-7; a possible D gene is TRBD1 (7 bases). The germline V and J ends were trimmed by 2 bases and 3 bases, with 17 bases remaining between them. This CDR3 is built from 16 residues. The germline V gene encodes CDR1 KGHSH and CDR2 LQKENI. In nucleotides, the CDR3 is TGTGCCAGCTCACCAACCATGGCAGGGGGACTCTACGAGCAGTACTTC. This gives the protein CASSPTMAGGLYEQYF.

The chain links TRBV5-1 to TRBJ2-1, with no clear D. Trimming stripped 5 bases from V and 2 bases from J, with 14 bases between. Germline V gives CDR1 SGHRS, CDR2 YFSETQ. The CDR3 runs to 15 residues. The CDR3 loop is CASRLEWTPYNEQFF. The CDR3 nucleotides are TGCGCCAGCAGATTAGAGTGGACCCCCTACAATGAGCAGTTCTTC. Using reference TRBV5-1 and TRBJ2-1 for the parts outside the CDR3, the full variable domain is KAGVTQTPRYLIKTRGQQVTLSCSPISGHRSVSWYQQTPGQGLQFLFEYFSETQRNKGNFPGRFSGRQFSNSRSEMNVSTLELGDSALYLCASRLEWTPYNEQFFGPGTRLTVL.

This chain's CDR3 is CAISPEVSYEQYF. The DNA of the CDR3 is TGTGCCATCAGCCCGGAGGTCTCCTACGAGCAGTACTTC. The chain employs TRBV10-3 and TRBJ2-7; D is perhaps TRBD2 (5 bases). Trimming removed 6 bases at V and 0 bases at J, with 9 bases between. Germline CDR1 ENHRY, CDR2 SYGVKD. This CDR3 is 13 amino acids long.

The CDR3 DNA follows: TGTGCTAGTGGTTTGGCCTACAAGACTAGCGGAAGCACAGATACGCAGTATTTT. Translated, it gives CASGLAYKTSGSTDTQYF. The chain uses TRBV12-5 and TRBJ2-3; 9 nucleotides match TRBD2. The CDR3 is 18 residues long. Germline assignment: CDR1 LGHNT and CDR2 FRNRAP. V shed 1 base, J shed 0 bases, and the junction held 8 bases outside the gene matches.

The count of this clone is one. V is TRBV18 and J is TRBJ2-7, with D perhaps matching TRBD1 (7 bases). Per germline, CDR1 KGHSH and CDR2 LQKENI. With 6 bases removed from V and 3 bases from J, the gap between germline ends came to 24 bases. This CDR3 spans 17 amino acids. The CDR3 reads CASSPEGAAVGRYEQYF. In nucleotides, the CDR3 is TGTGCCAGCTCGCCGGAGGGGGCAGCGGTGGGGCGCTACGAGCAGTACTTC.

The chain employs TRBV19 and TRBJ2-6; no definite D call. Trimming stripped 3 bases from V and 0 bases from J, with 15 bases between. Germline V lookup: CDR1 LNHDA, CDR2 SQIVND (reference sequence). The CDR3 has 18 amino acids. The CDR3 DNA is TGTGCCAGTAGTATTCAAGGAGATTCTTACTCTGGGGCCAACGTCCTGACTTTC. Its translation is CASSIQGDSYSGANVLTF.

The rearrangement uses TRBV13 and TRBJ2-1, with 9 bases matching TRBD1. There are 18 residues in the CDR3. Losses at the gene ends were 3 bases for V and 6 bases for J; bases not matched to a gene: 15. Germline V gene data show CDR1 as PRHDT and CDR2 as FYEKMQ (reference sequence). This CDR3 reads CASSFRPTGTGILNEQFF. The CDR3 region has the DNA TGTGCCAGCAGCTTCAGGCCAACAGGGACAGGGATTCTCAATGAGCAGTTCTTC.

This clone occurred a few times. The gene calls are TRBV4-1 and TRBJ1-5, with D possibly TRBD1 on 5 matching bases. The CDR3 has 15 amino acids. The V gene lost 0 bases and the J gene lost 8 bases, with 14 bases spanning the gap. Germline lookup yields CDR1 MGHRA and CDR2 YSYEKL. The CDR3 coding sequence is TGCGCCAGCAGCCAAGAGGGGGGGTCGTGGAAGCCCCAGCATTTT. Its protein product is CASSQEGGSWKPQHF.

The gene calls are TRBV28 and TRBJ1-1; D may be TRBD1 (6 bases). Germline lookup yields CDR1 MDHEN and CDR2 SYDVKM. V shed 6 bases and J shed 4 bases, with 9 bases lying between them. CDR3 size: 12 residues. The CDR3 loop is CASRDSPTEAFF. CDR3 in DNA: TGTGCCAGCAGGGACAGTCCCACTGAAGCTTTCTTT.

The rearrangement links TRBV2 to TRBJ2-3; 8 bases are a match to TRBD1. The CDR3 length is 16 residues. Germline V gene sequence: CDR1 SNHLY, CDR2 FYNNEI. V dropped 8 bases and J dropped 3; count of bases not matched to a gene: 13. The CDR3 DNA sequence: TGTGCCAGCCGGGTATCAGGGGGCGTAAAGACAGATACGCAGTATTTT. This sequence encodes CASRVSGGVKTDTQYF.

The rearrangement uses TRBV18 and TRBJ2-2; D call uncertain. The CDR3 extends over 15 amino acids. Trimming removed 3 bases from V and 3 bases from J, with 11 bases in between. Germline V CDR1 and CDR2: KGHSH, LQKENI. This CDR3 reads CASSPKESYTGELFF. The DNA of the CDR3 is TGTGCCAGCTCACCGAAGGAGAGCTACACCGGGGAGCTGTTTTTT. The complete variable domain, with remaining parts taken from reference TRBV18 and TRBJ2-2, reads NAGVMQNPRHLVRRRGQEARLRCSPMKGHSHVYWYRQLPEEGLKFMVYLQKENIIDESGMPKERFSAEFPKEGPSILRIQQVVRGDSAAYFCASSPKESYTGELFFGEGSRLTVL.

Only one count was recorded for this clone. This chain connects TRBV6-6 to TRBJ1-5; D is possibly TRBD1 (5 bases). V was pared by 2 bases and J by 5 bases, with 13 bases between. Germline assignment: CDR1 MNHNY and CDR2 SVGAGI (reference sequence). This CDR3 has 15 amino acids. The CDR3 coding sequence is TGTGCCAGCAGTTACCCCTTAGTCAGGGATCAGCCCCAGCATTTT. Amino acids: CASSYPLVRDQPQHF.

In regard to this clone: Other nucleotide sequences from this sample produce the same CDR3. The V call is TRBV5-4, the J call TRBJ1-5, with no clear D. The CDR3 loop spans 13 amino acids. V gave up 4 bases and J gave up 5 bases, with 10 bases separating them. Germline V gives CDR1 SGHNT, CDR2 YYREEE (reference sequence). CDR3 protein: CASSPDRDQPQHF. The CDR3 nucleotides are TGTGCCAGCAGCCCTGATCGGGATCAGCCCCAGCATTTT.

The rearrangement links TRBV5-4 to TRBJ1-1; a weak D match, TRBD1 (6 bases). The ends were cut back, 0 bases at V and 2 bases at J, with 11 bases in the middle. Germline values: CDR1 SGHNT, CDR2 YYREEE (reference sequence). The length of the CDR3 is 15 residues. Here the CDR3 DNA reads TGTGCCAGCAGCTTGGATGGCAGGGGAAACACTGAAGCTTTCTTT. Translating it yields CASSLDGRGNTEAFF.

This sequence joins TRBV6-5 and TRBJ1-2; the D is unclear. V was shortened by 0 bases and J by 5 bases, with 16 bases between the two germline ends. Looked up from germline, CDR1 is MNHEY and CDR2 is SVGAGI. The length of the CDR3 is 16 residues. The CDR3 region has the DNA TGTGCCAGCAGTTACTCTTCGACAAACAAAGGGTATGGCTACACCTTC. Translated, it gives CASSYSSTNKGYGYTF.

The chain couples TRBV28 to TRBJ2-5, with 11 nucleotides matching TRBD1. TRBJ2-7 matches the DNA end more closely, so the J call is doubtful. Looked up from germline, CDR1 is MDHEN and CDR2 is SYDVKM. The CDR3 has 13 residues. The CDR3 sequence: CASSPGQGGEQYF. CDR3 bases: TGTGCCAGCAGTCCGGGACAGGGGGGCGAGCAGTACTTC.

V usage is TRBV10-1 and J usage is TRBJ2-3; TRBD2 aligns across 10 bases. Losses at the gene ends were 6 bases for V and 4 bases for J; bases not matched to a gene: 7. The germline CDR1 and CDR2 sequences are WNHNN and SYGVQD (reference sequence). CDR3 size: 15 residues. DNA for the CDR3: TGCGCCAGCAGCCCTAGCGGGAGCTCCGCAGATACGCAGTATTTT. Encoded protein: CASSPSGSSADTQYF.

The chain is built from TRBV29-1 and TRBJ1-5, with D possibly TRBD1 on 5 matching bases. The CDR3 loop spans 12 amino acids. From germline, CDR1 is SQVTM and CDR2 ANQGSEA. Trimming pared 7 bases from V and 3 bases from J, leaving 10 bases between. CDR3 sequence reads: CSGSGPNQPQHF. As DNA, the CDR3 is TGCAGCGGTTCAGGGCCCAATCAGCCCCAGCATTTT.

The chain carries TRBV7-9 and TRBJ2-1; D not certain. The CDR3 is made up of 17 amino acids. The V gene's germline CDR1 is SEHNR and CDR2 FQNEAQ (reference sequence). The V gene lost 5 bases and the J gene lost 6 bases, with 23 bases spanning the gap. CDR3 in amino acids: CASSTSRRLSGGNEQFF. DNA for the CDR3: TGTGCCAGCAGCACGAGCCGAAGACTTTCGGGTGGCAATGAGCAGTTCTTC. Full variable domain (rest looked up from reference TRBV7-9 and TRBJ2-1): DTGVSQNPRHKITKRGQNVTFRCDPISEHNRLYWYRQTLGQGPEFLTYFQNEAQLEKSRLLSDRFSAERPKGSFSTLEIQRTEQGDSAMYLCASSTSRRLSGGNEQFFGPGTRLTVL.

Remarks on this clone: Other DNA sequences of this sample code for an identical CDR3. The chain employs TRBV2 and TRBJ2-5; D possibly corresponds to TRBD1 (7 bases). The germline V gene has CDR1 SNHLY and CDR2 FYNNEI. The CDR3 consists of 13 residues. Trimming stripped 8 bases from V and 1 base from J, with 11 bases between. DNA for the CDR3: TGTGCCAGCTCAGGGGGACTCCAAGAGACCCAGTACTTC. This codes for CASSGGLQETQYF.

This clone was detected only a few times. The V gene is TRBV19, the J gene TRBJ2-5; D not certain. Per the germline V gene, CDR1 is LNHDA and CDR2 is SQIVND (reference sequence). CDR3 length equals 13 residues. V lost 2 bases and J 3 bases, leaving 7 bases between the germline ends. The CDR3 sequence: CASSIIREETQYF. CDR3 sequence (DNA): TGTGCCAGTAGTATAATCAGAGAAGAGACCCAGTACTTC.

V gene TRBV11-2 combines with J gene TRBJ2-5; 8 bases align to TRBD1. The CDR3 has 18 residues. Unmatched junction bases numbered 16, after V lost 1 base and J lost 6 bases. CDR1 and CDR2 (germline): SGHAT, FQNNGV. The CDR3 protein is CASSLAWDRNKFTQTQYF. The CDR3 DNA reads TGTGCCAGCAGCTTAGCCTGGGACAGGAACAAGTTTACGCAGACCCAGTACTTC.

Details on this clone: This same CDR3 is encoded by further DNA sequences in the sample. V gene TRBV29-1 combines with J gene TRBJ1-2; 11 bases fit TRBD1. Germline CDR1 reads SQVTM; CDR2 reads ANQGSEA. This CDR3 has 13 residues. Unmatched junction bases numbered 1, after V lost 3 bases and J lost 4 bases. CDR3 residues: CSVEGQGVYGYTF. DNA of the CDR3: TGCAGCGTTGAGGGACAGGGGGTCTATGGCTACACCTTC.

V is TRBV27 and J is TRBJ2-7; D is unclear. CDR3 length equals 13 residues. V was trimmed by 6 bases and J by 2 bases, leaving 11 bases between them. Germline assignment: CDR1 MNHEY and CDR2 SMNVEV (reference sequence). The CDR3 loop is CASSRTATYEQYF. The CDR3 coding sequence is TGTGCCAGCAGCAGGACGGCCACCTACGAGCAGTACTTC.

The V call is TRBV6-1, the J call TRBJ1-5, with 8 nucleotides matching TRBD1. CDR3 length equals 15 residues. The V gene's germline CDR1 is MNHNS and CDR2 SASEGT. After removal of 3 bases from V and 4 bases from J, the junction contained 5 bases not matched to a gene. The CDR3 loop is CASSDNRGGNQPQHF. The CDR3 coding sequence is TGTGCCAGCAGTGATAACAGGGGGGGAAATCAGCCCCAGCATTTT.